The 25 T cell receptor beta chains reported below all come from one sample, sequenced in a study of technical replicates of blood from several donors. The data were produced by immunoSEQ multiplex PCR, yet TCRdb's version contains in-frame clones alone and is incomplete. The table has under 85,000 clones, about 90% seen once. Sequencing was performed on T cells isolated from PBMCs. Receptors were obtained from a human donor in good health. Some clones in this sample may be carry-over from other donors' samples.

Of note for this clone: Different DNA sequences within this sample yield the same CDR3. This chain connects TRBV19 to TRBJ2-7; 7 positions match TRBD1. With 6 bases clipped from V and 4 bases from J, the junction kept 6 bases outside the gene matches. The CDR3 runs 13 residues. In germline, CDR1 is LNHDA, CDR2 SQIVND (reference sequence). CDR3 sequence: CASSRQGSYEQYF. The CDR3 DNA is TGTGCCAGTAGCCGACAGGGTTCATACGAGCAGTACTTC.

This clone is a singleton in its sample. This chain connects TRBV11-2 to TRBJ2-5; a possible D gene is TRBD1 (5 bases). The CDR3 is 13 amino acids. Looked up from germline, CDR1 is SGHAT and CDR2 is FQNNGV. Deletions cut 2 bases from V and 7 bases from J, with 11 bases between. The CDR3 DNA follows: TGTGCCAGCAGCTTAACAGGCGTGGGGACCCAGTACTTC. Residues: CASSLTGVGTQYF.

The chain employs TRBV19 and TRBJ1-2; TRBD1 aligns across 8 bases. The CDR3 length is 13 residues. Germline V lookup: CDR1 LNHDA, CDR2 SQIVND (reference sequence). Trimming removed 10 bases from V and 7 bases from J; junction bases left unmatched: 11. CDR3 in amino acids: CATTTGQGFGYTF. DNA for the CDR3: TGTGCCACTACGACCGGACAGGGATTTGGCTACACCTTC.

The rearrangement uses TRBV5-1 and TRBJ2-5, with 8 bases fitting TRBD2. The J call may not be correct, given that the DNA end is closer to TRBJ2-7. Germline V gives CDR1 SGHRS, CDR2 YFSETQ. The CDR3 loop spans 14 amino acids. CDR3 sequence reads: CASSLAYGGDEQYF. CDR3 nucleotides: TGCGCCAGCAGCTTGGCTTACGGGGGGGACGAGCAGTACTTC.

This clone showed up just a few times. CDR3 sequence reads: CAWNWRDEKLFF. Here the CDR3 DNA reads TGTGCCTGGAATTGGCGGGATGAAAAACTGTTTTTT. V and J are TRBV30 and TRBJ1-4; D gene unclear. CDR3 length: 12 amino acids. Trimming left V 4 bases short and J 6 bases short, with 9 bases between. Germline V gives CDR1 GTSNPN, CDR2 SVGIG (reference sequence).

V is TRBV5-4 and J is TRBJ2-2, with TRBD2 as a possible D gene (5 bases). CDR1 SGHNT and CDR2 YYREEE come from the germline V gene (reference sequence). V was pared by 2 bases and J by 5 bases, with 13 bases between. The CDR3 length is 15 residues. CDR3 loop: CASSFASSRTGELFF. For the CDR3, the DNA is TGTGCCAGCAGCTTTGCTAGCAGCAGAACCGGGGAGCTGTTTTTT.

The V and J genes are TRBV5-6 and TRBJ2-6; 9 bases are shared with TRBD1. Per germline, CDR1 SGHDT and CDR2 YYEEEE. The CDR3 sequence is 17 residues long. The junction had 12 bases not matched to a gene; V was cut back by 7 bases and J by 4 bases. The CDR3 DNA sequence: TGTGCCAGCCGCGACTGGACAGGGGAGTACGGGGCCAACGTCCTGACTTTC. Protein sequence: CASRDWTGEYGANVLTF. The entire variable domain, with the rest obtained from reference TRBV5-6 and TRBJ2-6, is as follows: DAGVTQSPTHLIKTRGQQVTLRCSPKSGHDTVSWYQQALGQGPQFIFQYYEEEERQRGNFPDRFSGHQFPNYSSELNVNALLLGDSALYLCASRDWTGEYGANVLTFGAGSRLTVL.

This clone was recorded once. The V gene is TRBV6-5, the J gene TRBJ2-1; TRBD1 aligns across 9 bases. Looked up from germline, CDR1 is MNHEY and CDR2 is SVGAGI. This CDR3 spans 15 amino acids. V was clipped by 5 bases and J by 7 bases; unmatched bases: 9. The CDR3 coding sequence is TGTGCCAGCAGTACAGGGGGCGCTGCGGGGAATGAGCAGTTCTTC. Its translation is CASSTGGAAGNEQFF.

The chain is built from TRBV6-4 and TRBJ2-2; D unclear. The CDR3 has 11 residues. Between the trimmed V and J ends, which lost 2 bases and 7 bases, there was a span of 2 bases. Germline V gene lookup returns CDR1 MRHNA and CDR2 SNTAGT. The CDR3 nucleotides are TGTGCCAGCAGTGACCACGGGGAGCTGTTTTTT. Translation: CASSDHGELFF.

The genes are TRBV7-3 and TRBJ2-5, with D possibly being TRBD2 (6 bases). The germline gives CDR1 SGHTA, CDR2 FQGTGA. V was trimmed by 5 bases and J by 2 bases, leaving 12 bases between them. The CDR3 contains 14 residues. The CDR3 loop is CASSPTGLQETQYF. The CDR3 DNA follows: TGTGCCAGCAGCCCCACGGGACTTCAAGAGACCCAGTACTTC. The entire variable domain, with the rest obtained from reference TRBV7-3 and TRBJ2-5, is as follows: GAGVSQTPSNKVTEKGKYVELRCDPISGHTALYWYRQSLGQGPEFLIYFQGTGAADDSGLPNDRFFAVRPEGSVSTLKIQRTERGDSAVYLCASSPTGLQETQYFGPGTRLLVL.

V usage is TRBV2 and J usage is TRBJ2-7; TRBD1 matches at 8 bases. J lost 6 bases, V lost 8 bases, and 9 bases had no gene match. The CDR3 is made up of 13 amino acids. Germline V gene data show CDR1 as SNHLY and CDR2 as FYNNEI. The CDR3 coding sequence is TGTGCCAGCCTGACAGGGGCGATTTCCGAGCAGTACTTC. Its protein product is CASLTGAISEQYF.

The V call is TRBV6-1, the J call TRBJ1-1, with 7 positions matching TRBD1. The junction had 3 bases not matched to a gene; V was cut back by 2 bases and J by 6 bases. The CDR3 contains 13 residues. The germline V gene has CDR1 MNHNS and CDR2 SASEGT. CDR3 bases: TGTGCCAGCAGTGAAATTGGACAGGCTGAAGCTTTCTTT. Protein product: CASSEIGQAEAFF.

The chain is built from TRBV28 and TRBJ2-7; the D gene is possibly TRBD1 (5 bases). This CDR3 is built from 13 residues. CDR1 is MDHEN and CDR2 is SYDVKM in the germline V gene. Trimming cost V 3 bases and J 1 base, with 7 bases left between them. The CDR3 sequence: CASSFQGSYEQYF. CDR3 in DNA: TGTGCCAGCAGTTTTCAGGGTTCCTACGAGCAGTACTTC.

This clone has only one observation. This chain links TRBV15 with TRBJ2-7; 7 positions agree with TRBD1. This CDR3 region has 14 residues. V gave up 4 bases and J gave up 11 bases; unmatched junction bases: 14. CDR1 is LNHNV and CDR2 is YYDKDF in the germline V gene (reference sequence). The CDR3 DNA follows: TGTGCCACCAGCAACAGGGGTCCACCTTCGACGGAGTACTTC. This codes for CATSNRGPPSTEYF.

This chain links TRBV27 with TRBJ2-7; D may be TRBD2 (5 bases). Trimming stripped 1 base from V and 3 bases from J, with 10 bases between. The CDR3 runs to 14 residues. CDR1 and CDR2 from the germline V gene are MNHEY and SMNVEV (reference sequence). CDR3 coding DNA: TGTGCCAGCAGTTTATTTAGCGCGGACTACGAGCAGTACTTC. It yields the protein CASSLFSADYEQYF.

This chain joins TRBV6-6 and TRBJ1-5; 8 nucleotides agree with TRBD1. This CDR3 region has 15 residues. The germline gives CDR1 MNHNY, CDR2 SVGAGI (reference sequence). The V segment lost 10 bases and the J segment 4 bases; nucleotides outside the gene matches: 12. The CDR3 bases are TGTGCCACCATTCCCGTGGGACAGGAGAATCAGCCCCAGCATTTT. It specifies CATIPVGQENQPQHF.

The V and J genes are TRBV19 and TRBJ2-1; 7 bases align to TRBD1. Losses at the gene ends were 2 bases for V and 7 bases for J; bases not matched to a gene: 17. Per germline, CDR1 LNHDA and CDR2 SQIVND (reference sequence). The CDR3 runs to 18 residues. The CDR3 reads CASSIRTPDRVYRNEQFF. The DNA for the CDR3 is TGTGCCAGTAGTATAAGAACTCCCGACAGGGTGTATCGAAATGAGCAGTTCTTC. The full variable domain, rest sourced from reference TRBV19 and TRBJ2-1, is DGGITQSPKYLFRKEGQNVTLSCEQNLNHDAMYWYRQDPGQGLRLIYYSQIVNDFQKGDIAEGYSVSREKKESFPLTVTSAQKNPTAFYLCASSIRTPDRVYRNEQFFGPGTRLTVL.

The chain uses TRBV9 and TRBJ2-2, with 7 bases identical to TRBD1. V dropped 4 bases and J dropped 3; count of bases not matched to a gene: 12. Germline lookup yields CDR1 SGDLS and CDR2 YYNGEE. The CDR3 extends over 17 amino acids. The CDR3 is CASSLRDSWTHTGELFF. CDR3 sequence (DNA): TGTGCCAGCAGCCTAAGGGACAGTTGGACTCACACCGGGGAGCTGTTTTTT.

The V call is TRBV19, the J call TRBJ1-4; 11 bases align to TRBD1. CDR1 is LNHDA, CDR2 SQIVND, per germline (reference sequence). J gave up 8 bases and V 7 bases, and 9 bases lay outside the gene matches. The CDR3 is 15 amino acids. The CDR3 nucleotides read TGTGCCAGTAATCATGAGGGACAGGGGGACGAAAAACTGTTTTTT. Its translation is CASNHEGQGDEKLFF.

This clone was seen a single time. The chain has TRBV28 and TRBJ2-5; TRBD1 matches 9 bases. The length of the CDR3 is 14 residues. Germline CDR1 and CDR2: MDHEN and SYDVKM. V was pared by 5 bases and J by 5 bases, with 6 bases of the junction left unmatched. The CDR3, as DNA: TGTGCCAGCAGTAGAACAGGGGGCTCGGAGACCCAGTACTTC. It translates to CASSRTGGSETQYF.

As DNA, the CDR3 is TGTGCCAGTAGATTGCTAGCGGGAGCTCCCGAGCAGTACTTC. Translated, it gives CASRLLAGAPEQYF. The chain links TRBV19 to TRBJ2-7; 10 nucleotides match TRBD2. Unmatched junction bases numbered 8, after V lost 6 bases and J lost 6 bases. The CDR3 consists of 14 residues. CDR1 is LNHDA, CDR2 SQIVND, per germline (reference sequence).

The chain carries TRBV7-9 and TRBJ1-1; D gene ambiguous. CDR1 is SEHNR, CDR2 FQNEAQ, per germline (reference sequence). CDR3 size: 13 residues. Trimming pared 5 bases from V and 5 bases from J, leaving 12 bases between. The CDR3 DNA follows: TGTGCCAGCAGCACCCTATCCGATACTGAAGCTTTCTTT. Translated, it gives CASSTLSDTEAFF.

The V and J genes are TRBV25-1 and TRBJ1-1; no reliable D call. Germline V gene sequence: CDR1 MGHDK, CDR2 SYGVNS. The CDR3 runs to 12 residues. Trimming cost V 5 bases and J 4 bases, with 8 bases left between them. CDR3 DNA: TGTGCCAGCAGTAATGGCGGCACTGAAGCTTTCTTT. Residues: CASSNGGTEAFF.

For the CDR3, the DNA is TGCGCCAGCAGCCTTCTGACCCCTCAGCGGGACCGAGGCACCGGGGAGCTGTTTTTT. As protein: CASSLLTPQRDRGTGELFF. The chain joins TRBV4-3 to TRBJ2-2; TRBD2 aligns across 7 bases. The trim removed 4 bases at V and 4 bases at J, leaving 18 bases unmatched. The germline V gene encodes CDR1 LGHNA and CDR2 YSLEER. The CDR3 totals 19 residues.

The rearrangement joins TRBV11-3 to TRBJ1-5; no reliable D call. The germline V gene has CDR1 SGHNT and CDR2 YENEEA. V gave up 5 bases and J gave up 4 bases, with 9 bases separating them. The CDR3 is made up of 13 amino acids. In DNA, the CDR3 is TGTGCCAGCAGCCCGTCTAAGAATCAGCCCCAGCATTTT. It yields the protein CASSPSKNQPQHF. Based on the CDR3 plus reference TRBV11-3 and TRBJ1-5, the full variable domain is EAGVVQSPRYKIIEKKQPVAFWCNPISGHNTLYWYLQNLGQGPELLIRYENEEAVDDSQLPKDRFSAERLKGVDSTLKIQPAELGDSAVYLCASSPSKNQPQHFGDGTRLSIL.